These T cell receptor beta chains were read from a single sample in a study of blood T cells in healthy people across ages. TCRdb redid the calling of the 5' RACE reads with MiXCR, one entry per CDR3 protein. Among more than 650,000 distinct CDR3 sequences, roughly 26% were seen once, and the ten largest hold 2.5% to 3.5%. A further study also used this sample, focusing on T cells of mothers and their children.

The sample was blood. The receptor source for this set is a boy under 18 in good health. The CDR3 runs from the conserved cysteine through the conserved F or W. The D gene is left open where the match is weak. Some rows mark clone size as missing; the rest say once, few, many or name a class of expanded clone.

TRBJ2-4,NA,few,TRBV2,CASRARGILAKNIQYF,TGTGCCAGCAGGGCCCGAGGGATTCTAGCCAAAAACATTCAGTACTTC
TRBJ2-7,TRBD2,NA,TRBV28,CASKTASGGRYYEQYF,TGTGCCAGCAAGACGGCTAGCGGGGGGCGTTACTACGAGCAGTACTTC
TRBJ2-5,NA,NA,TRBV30,CAWSGDGWTQYF,TGTGCCTGGAGTGGGGATGGCTGGACCCAGTACTTC
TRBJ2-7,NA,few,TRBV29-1,CSVDRTSSYEQYF,TGCAGCGTCGACAGGACCTCCTCCTACGAGCAGTACTTC
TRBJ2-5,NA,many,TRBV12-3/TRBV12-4,CASSVVETQYF,TGTGCCAGCAGTGTGGTTGAGACCCAGTACTTC
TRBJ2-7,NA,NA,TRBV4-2,CASSHVFRGTHEQYF,TGTGCCAGCAGCCACGTCTTTCGGGGCACCCACGAGCAGTACTTC
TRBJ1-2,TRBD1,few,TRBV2,CASGGQGLSHGYTF,TGTGCCAGCGGGGGACAGGGCCTTAGTCATGGCTACACCTTC
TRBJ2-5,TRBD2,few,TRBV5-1,CASSLFASGKETQYF,TGCGCCAGCAGCTTGTTTGCTAGCGGGAAAGAGACCCAGTACTTC
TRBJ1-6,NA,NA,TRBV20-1,CSASPDAGSGSPLHF,TGCAGTGCTAGCCCCGACGCAGGGTCGGGTTCACCCCTCCACTTT
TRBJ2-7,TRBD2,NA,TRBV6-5,CASSYSRGGFYEQYF,TGTGCCAGCAGTTACTCGCGGGGGGGCTTCTACGAGCAGTACTTC
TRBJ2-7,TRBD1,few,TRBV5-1,CASSSTGISYEQYF,TGCGCCAGCAGCTCGACAGGGATTTCCTACGAGCAGTACTTC
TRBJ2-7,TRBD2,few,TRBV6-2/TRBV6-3,CASSYGPAGGFYEQYF,TGTGCCAGCAGTTACGGGCCAGCGGGGGGCTTCTACGAGCAGTACTTC
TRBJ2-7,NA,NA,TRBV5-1,CASSFGQQSYEQYF,TGCGCCAGCAGCTTTGGACAGCAATCCTACGAGCAGTACTTC
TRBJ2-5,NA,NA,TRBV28,CASSLNVGETQYF,TGTGCCAGCAGTTTGAACGTTGGAGAGACCCAGTACTTC
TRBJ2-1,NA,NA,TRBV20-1,CSALPGISSYNEQFF,TGCAGTGCTCTTCCGGGGATCAGCTCCTACAATGAGCAGTTCTTC
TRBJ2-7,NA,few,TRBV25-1,CASSGREEVPYEQYF,TGTGCCAGCAGTGGGAGAGAGGAGGTCCCCTACGAGCAGTACTTC
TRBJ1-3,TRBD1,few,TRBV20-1,CSGQTGVGNTIYF,TGCAGTGGCCAGACAGGGGTTGGAAACACCATATATTTT
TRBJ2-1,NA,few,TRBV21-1,CASIRSQEQFF,TGTGCCAGCATCCGCTCCCAGGAGCAGTTCTTC
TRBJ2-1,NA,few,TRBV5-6,CASSSEGLSSYNEQFF,TGTGCCAGCAGTTCTGAGGGACTCAGCTCCTACAATGAGCAGTTCTTC
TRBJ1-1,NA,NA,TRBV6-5,CASSYGPGETEAFF,TGTGCCAGCAGTTACGGGCCGGGGGAGACTGAAGCTTTCTTT
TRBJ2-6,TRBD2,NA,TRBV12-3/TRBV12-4,CASSQAGPNVLTF,TGTGCCAGCAGCCAAGCGGGGCCCAACGTCCTGACTTTC
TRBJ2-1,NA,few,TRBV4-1,CASSLSGSVPVRLF,TGCGCCAGCAGCCTCTCCGGCTCGGTACCCGTACGGCTCTTC
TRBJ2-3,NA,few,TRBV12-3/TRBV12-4,CASSTQSDTQYF,TGTGCCAGCAGCACACAATCAGATACGCAGTATTTT
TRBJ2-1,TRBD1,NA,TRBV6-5,CASSSVATGGEQFF,TGTGCCAGCAGTTCCGTTGCCACAGGGGGTGAGCAGTTCTTC
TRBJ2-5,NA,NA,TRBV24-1,CATSPGEETQYF,TGTGCCACCAGCCCGGGGGAAGAGACCCAGTACTTC
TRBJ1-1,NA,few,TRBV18,CASSPPGWLGGGDTEAFF,TGTGCCAGCTCACCACCGGGGTGGTTAGGGGGTGGTGACACTGAAGCTTTCTTT
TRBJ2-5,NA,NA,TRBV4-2,CASSQGSDRDSETQYF,TGTGCCAGCAGCCAAGGGTCGGATAGAGATTCGGAGACCCAGTACTTC
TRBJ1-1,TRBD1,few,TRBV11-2,CASSYRGYMNTEAFF,TGTGCCAGCAGCTACAGGGGTTACATGAACACTGAAGCTTTCTTT
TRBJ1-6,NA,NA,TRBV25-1,CASRGVGSEVTYNSPLHF,TGTGCCAGCAGGGGGGTAGGGAGTGAAGTGACCTATAATTCACCCCTCCACTTT
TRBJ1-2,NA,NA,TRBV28,CASSLVRYGYTF,TGTGCCAGCAGTTTGGTCAGATATGGCTACACCTTC